Shown below are 31 T cell receptor beta chains from a single sample sequenced in a study of beta chain features in type 1 diabetes. The study, taken as a whole, reports: A moderate, significant TCRB CDR3 shortening appeared in type 1 diabetes across four CD4+ subsets.

Antigen specificity for these receptors is unknown. What was sequenced were expressed TCRB transcripts, since all of the isolated RNA had been reverse transcribed. Generated by immunoSEQ multiplex PCR, the TCRdb table keeps only in-frame clones and is missing some. Of 240,000 or so clones detected, roughly 14% appear once; the ten largest clones hold approximately 0.018%. The sequenced sample was naive CD4+ T cells from blood. Receptor source: a man aged 30 to 45 with type 1 diabetes.

The V call is TRBV5-1, the J call TRBJ1-1; 7 bases align to TRBD1. Trimming took 5 bases from V and 1 from J; bases not matched to a gene: 5. Germline CDR1 reads SGHRS; CDR2 reads YFSETQ. CDR3 length: 14 amino acids. CDR3 nucleotides: TGCGCCAGCAGTAGACAGGGTGCGAACACTGAAGCTTTCTTT. Its protein is CASSRQGANTEAFF.

CDR3 sequence: CASSPRIVAGDVDTQYF. The DNA for the CDR3 is TGTGCCAGCTCACCACGTATAGTAGCGGGAGATGTAGATACGCAGTATTTT. V gene TRBV18 combines with J gene TRBJ2-3, with 9 bases that match TRBD2. J gave up 5 bases and V 1 base, and 10 bases lay outside the gene matches. Germline V gene lookup returns CDR1 KGHSH and CDR2 LQKENI. This CDR3 spans 17 amino acids.

This chain joins TRBV7-2 and TRBJ1-2; D may be TRBD1 (6 bases). Trimming removed 5 bases from V and 8 bases from J, with 15 bases in between. The CDR3 runs to 13 residues. CDR1 is SGHTA, CDR2 FQGNSA, per germline. CDR3 sequence: CASSVTRDNGYTF. The CDR3 DNA is TGTGCCAGCAGCGTAACCCGGGACAACGGCTACACCTTC.

The chain uses TRBV7-9 and TRBJ2-3; possibly TRBD2 for D (5 bases). Trimming stripped 1 base from V and 0 bases from J, with 8 bases between. Germline assignment: CDR1 SEHNR and CDR2 FQNEAQ (reference sequence). The CDR3 runs 15 residues. CDR3 sequence: CASSLGGFSTDTQYF. DNA for the CDR3: TGTGCCAGCAGCTTAGGCGGGTTTAGCACAGATACGCAGTATTTT.

The chain combines TRBV30 with TRBJ2-6, with TRBD1 matching 7 bases. CDR1 and CDR2 (germline): GTSNPN, SVGIG (reference sequence). The CDR3 consists of 16 residues. The ends lost 2 bases at V and 0 bases at J; junction bases unmatched: 4. The CDR3 nucleotides read TGTGCCTGGAGTCGCGACAGGGTCTCTGGGGCCAACGTCCTGACTTTC. Protein product: CAWSRDRVSGANVLTF.

The chain recombines TRBV18 with TRBJ1-1; D is perhaps TRBD1 (5 bases). Germline assignment: CDR1 KGHSH and CDR2 LQKENI. Trimming pared 5 bases from V and 3 bases from J, leaving 10 bases between. CDR3 length: 13 residues. DNA of the CDR3: TGTGCCAGCTCAGCCCAGGGTGACACTGAAGCTTTCTTT. Translated: CASSAQGDTEAFF.

This clone was seen a few times. The gene calls are TRBV29-1 and TRBJ2-1; D is undetermined. This CDR3 has 12 amino acids. CDR1 is SQVTM and CDR2 is ANQGSEA in the germline V gene. With 0 bases removed from V and 6 bases from J, the gap between germline ends came to 6 bases. In nucleotides, the CDR3 is TGCAGCGTTGAAGATCAGTCCAATGAGCAGTTCTTC. This encodes CSVEDQSNEQFF.

This clone appeared many times. The rearrangement uses TRBV15 and TRBJ2-4; weak D call: TRBD2 (5 bases). CDR1 and CDR2 from the germline V gene are LNHNV and YYDKDF (reference sequence). Between the trimmed V and J ends, which lost 0 bases and 5 bases, there was a span of 8 bases. The CDR3 has 14 residues. CDR3 in amino acids: CATSRDAGENIQYF. The CDR3 region has the DNA TGTGCCACCAGCAGAGATGCGGGTGAAAACATTCAGTACTTC.

The V and J genes are TRBV5-1 and TRBJ1-3; no definite D call. CDR1 is SGHRS and CDR2 is YFSETQ in the germline V gene. Trimming removed 0 bases at V and 2 bases at J, with 6 bases between. The CDR3 is made up of 14 amino acids. CDR3 sequence reads: CASSLVPAGNTIYF. DNA of the CDR3: TGCGCCAGCAGCTTGGTTCCCGCTGGAAACACCATATATTTT. Filled out from reference TRBV5-1 and TRBJ1-3, the complete variable domain reads KAGVTQTPRYLIKTRGQQVTLSCSPISGHRSVSWYQQTPGQGLQFLFEYFSETQRNKGNFPGRFSGRQFSNSRSEMNVSTLELGDSALYLCASSLVPAGNTIYFGEGSWLTVV.

This clone was counted between two and nine times. The V and J genes are TRBV9 and TRBJ2-1; 10 nucleotides match TRBD2. Germline CDR1 and CDR2: SGDLS and YYNGEE. This CDR3 is 15 amino acids long. Unmatched junction bases numbered 6, after V lost 0 bases and J lost 9 bases. The CDR3 DNA reads as TGTGCCAGCAGCGTAGTAAGCGGGGGGGGAGGTGAGCAGTTCTTC. Amino acid sequence: CASSVVSGGGGEQFF.

The chain has TRBV5-4 and TRBJ2-3; maybe TRBD1 (6 bases). The V and J ends lost 1 base and 1 base respectively, with 13 bases between them. This CDR3 region has 16 residues. Germline assignment: CDR1 SGHNT and CDR2 YYREEE (reference sequence). This chain's CDR3 is CASSLSGARRTDTQYF. DNA for the CDR3: TGTGCCAGCAGCTTGTCAGGGGCGCGACGCACAGATACGCAGTATTTT.

This clone has only a few counts. This chain links TRBV30 with TRBJ2-7; the match to TRBD1 covers 7 bases. This CDR3 region has 14 residues. V shed 2 bases, J shed 3 bases, and the junction held 7 bases outside the gene matches. Germline V CDR1 and CDR2: GTSNPN, SVGIG (reference sequence). The CDR3 reads CAWSWTGGGYEQYF. CDR3 in DNA: TGTGCCTGGAGTTGGACAGGTGGAGGCTACGAGCAGTACTTC.

The CDR3 region is CASTPSPGRVTGELFF. DNA of the CDR3: TGTGCCAGCACCCCAAGCCCCGGGAGGGTCACCGGGGAGCTGTTTTTT. This chain uses TRBV4-2 with TRBJ2-2, with 8 bases fitting TRBD2. With 7 bases clipped from V and 4 bases from J, the junction kept 11 bases outside the gene matches. Germline-derived CDR1 and CDR2 are LGHNA and YNFKEQ. This CDR3 is built from 16 residues.

This clone appeared a few times. The CDR3 nucleotides read TGTGCCAGCAGCTTAGGACTAGCGGGGGCGAACAATGAGCAGTTCTTC. Translated: CASSLGLAGANNEQFF. V usage is TRBV7-2 and J usage is TRBJ2-1; TRBD2 matches 12 bases. Trimming cost V 1 base and J 5 bases; bases outside gene matches: 3. This CDR3 region has 16 residues. CDR1 SGHTA and CDR2 FQGNSA come from the germline V gene.

Only a few counts were recorded for this clone. The same CDR3 can be traced to other DNA sequences in this sample. The chain carries TRBV20-1 and TRBJ1-2, with unresolved D. Germline CDR1 reads DFQATT; CDR2 reads SNEGSKA (reference sequence). V was shortened by 2 bases and J by 7 bases, with 8 bases between the two germline ends. The CDR3 contains 11 residues. CDR3 sequence reads: CSARPRGGYTF. In DNA form, the CDR3 reads TGCAGTGCTAGACCCAGAGGTGGCTACACCTTC.

This chain joins TRBV6-5 and TRBJ1-2; 7 nucleotides align to TRBD1. CDR1 and CDR2 from the germline V gene are MNHEY and SVGAGI. The CDR3 covers 14 residues. V was clipped by 6 bases and J by 4 bases; unmatched bases: 8. Written as DNA, the CDR3 is TGTGCCAGCAGGTCCGGACAGGAGACCTATGGCTACACCTTC. Protein sequence: CASRSGQETYGYTF.

This clone showed up just a few times. The chain recombines TRBV5-4 with TRBJ2-3; 9 bases line up with TRBD1. CDR3 length: 13 residues. With 7 bases clipped from V and 4 bases from J, the junction kept 4 bases outside the gene matches. Germline CDR1 is SGHNT and CDR2 is YYREEE (reference sequence). CDR3 in amino acids: CASQGQGPDTQYF. In nucleotides, the CDR3 is TGTGCCAGCCAAGGACAGGGGCCAGATACGCAGTATTTT.

The genes are TRBV6-6 and TRBJ1-1; D is unclear. Trimming pared 6 bases from V and 2 bases from J, leaving 16 bases between. Germline V lookup: CDR1 MNHNY, CDR2 SVGAGI (reference sequence). This CDR3 spans 15 amino acids. The CDR3 region is CASSTLQRANTEAFF. The CDR3 DNA follows: TGTGCCAGCAGCACCCTGCAGAGGGCTAACACTGAAGCTTTCTTT.

The chain combines TRBV19 with TRBJ2-1; a possible D gene is TRBD2 (6 bases). Trimming took 6 bases from V and 3 from J, leaving 6 bases between them. This CDR3 spans 12 amino acids. CDR1 is LNHDA and CDR2 is SQIVND in the germline V gene (reference sequence). DNA of the CDR3: TGTGCCAGTAGGGACTACTACAATGAGCAGTTCTTC. Translation gives CASRDYYNEQFF.

This clone was detected a few times. This chain links TRBV5-4 with TRBJ2-5; TRBD2 is a possible D gene (5 bases). V lost 4 bases, J lost 3 bases, and 13 bases lay in between. The CDR3 spans 14 residues. Germline V CDR1 and CDR2: SGHNT, YYREEE (reference sequence). CDR3 sequence: CASSPVEREETQYF. CDR3 nucleotide sequence: TGTGCCAGCAGCCCTGTCGAGAGGGAAGAGACCCAGTACTTC.

This clone turned up a few times. V is TRBV29-1 and J is TRBJ1-4; D unclear. Trimming removed 4 bases from V and 3 bases from J, with 27 bases in between. Germline CDR1 is SQVTM and CDR2 is ANQGSEA. The CDR3 length is 19 residues. The DNA for the CDR3 is TGCAGCGTTGGACTCGTCGGGGAATCGACAAGGAGGGCTAATGAAAAACTGTTTTTT. It specifies CSVGLVGESTRRANEKLFF.

The rearrangement links TRBV6-5 to TRBJ2-5; TRBD1 matches at 9 bases. The CDR3 length is 13 residues. V was clipped by 10 bases and J by 4 bases; unmatched bases: 7. Germline CDR1 reads MNHEY; CDR2 reads SVGAGI. The CDR3 reads CAISGQGTETQYF. CDR3 coding DNA: TGTGCCATCAGCGGACAGGGGACAGAGACCCAGTACTTC.

The chain recombines TRBV18 with TRBJ2-7; maybe TRBD2 (5 bases). Germline assignment: CDR1 KGHSH and CDR2 LQKENI. The CDR3 length is 13 residues. V dropped 3 bases and J dropped 6 bases, with 12 bases sitting between them. CDR3 sequence (DNA): TGTGCCAGCTCACCGACGGGGTTTACCGAGCAGTACTTC. Translation: CASSPTGFTEQYF.

The genes are TRBV30 and TRBJ2-2, with D tentatively TRBD1 (6 bases). Trimming shortened V by 1 base and J by 6 bases, and 21 bases separated the two germline ends. Germline-derived CDR1 and CDR2 are GTSNPN and SVGIG (reference sequence). This CDR3 contains 17 residues. DNA for the CDR3: TGTGCCTGGAGTGCCCGTTACAGGGCCGGGCGACCCGGGGAGCTGTTTTTT. Protein sequence: CAWSARYRAGRPGELFF.

This clone was counted only a few times. This sequence joins TRBV30 and TRBJ1-3; D possibly corresponds to TRBD1 (5 bases). Germline values: CDR1 GTSNPN, CDR2 SVGIG (reference sequence). V was trimmed by 5 bases and J by 2 bases, leaving 10 bases between them. The CDR3 is 13 amino acids. The CDR3 loop is CAWEKGTGNTIYF. CDR3 sequence (DNA): TGTGCCTGGGAGAAGGGGACTGGAAACACCATATATTTT.

This clone was seen more than once but under ten times. The chain combines TRBV29-1 with TRBJ1-1; tentative D call: TRBD1 (5 bases). Trimming pared 6 bases from V and 7 bases from J, leaving 21 bases between. CDR1 is SQVTM and CDR2 is ANQGSEA in the germline V gene. The length of the CDR3 is 14 residues. The CDR3: CSVGRPVRDHEAFF. The CDR3 coding sequence is TGCAGCGTCGGCCGACCAGTGCGGGACCATGAAGCTTTCTTT.

This clone has just a few counts. The CDR3 here is CASSLGQAQETQYF. In nucleotides, the CDR3 is TGCGCCAGCAGCCTCGGACAAGCCCAAGAGACCCAGTACTTC. The chain couples TRBV5-1 to TRBJ2-5, with a tentative D call TRBD1 (5 bases). V was cut by 4 bases and J by 1 base, with 11 bases left in between. Germline-derived CDR1 and CDR2 are SGHRS and YFSETQ. CDR3 length equals 14 residues. Full variable domain (missing parts from reference TRBV5-1 and TRBJ2-5): KAGVTQTPRYLIKTRGQQVTLSCSPISGHRSVSWYQQTPGQGLQFLFEYFSETQRNKGNFPGRFSGRQFSNSRSEMNVSTLELGDSALYLCASSLGQAQETQYFGPGTRLLVL.

This chain uses TRBV2 with TRBJ2-1; TRBD2 is a possible D gene (6 bases). The germline V and J ends were trimmed by 6 bases and 5 bases, with 14 bases remaining between them. This CDR3 region has 14 residues. Germline CDR1 SNHLY, CDR2 FYNNEI. The CDR3 region is CASSVGLDNNEQFF. The CDR3 nucleotides are TGTGCCAGCAGCGTGGGACTCGACAACAATGAGCAGTTCTTC.

V and J are TRBV2 and TRBJ1-2; 10 nucleotides align to TRBD1. Germline trimming cut 7 bases from V and 4 bases from J; bases unmatched to any gene: 12. The germline gives CDR1 SNHLY, CDR2 FYNNEI. The CDR3 spans 16 residues. This CDR3 is CASTQRGQGLSYGYTF. DNA of the CDR3: TGTGCCAGCACCCAAAGGGGACAGGGGCTTTCCTATGGCTACACCTTC.

Only a few counts were recorded for this clone. The chain combines TRBV4-1 with TRBJ1-2; D perhaps matches TRBD1 (5 bases). CDR1 and CDR2 (germline): MGHRA, YSYEKL. CDR3 length: 16 residues. With 0 bases removed from V and 7 bases from J, the gap between germline ends came to 18 bases. CDR3 nucleotides: TGCGCCAGCAGCCAAGAAGTAACAGGTCTTGTGCGTGGCTACACCTTC. Its translation is CASSQEVTGLVRGYTF.

This clone was seen more than once but under ten times. The chain uses TRBV18 and TRBJ1-1; D might be TRBD1 (5 bases). This CDR3 region has 14 residues. Germline assignment: CDR1 KGHSH and CDR2 LQKENI. V was shortened by 3 bases and J by 6 bases, with 14 bases between the two germline ends. The DNA for the CDR3 is TGTGCCAGCTCACCTCCGGGAGGGGAGGCTGAAGCTTTCTTT. As protein: CASSPPGGEAEAFF.